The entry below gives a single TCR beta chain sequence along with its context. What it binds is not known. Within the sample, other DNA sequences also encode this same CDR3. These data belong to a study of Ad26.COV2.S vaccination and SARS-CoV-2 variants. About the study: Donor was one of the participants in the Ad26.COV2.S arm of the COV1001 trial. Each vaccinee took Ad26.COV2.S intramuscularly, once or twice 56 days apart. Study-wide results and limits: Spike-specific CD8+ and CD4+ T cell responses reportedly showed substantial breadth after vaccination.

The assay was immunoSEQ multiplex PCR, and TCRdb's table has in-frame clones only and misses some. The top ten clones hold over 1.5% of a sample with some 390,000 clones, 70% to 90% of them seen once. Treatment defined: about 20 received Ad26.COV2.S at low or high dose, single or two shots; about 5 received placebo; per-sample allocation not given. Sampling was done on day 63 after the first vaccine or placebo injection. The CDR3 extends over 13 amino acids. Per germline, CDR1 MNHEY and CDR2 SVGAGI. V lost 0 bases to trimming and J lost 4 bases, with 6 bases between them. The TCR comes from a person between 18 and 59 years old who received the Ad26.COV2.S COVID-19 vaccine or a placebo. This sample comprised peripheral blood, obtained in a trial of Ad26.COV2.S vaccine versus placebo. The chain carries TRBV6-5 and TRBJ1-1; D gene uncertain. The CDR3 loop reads CASSYSGSTEAFF. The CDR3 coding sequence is TGTGCCAGCAGTTACTCAGGGAGCACTGAAGCTTTCTTT.